These 17 T cell receptor beta chains originate from one sample sequenced in a study of control samples from healthy donors and cancer patients. Assay used: immunoSEQ multiplex PCR; TCRdb lists only in-frame clones, some missing. Of 150,000 to 180,000 clones in the sample, roughly 94% were seen once. The source material was blood. The receptors here all came from a man between 40 and 49 years old in good health.

The chain links TRBV5-4 to TRBJ1-2; D perhaps matches TRBD1 (6 bases). This CDR3 contains 14 residues. V gave up 4 bases and J gave up 4 bases, with 14 bases separating them. Germline CDR1 and CDR2: SGHNT and YYREEE (reference sequence). CDR3 amino acids: CASSPRGYLYGYTF. Written as DNA, the CDR3 is TGTGCCAGCAGCCCCAGGGGATACCTCTATGGCTACACCTTC.

This sequence joins TRBV3-1 (or the pseudogene TRBV3-2) and TRBJ2-3, with 9 bases aligning to TRBD2. The CDR3 is made up of 16 amino acids. CDR1 is LGHDT, CDR2 YNNKEL, per germline (reference sequence). V lost 1 base, J lost 1 base, and 3 bases stayed unmatched. CDR3 in DNA: TGTGCCAGCAGCCAAGGGTTAGCGGGGGGCACAGATACGCAGTATTTT. This encodes CASSQGLAGGTDTQYF.

The V and J genes are TRBV4-1 and TRBJ1-4; D unresolved. The CDR3 has 14 amino acids. Germline CDR1 MGHRA, CDR2 YSYEKL. Between the trimmed V and J ends, which lost 2 bases and 5 bases, there was a span of 9 bases. CDR3 protein: CASSQIGENEKLFF. The CDR3 DNA reads as TGCGCCAGCAGCCAAATCGGGGAAAATGAAAAACTGTTTTTT.

The chain recombines TRBV3-1 (or the pseudogene TRBV3-2) with TRBJ2-2, with TRBD2 matching 14 bases. The CDR3 extends over 16 amino acids. V dropped 4 bases and J dropped 6; count of bases not matched to a gene: 4. The germline gives CDR1 LGHDT, CDR2 YNNKEL (reference sequence). The CDR3 DNA reads TGTGCCAGCAGCCCTCGACTAGCGGGGGGGGCCGGGGAGCTGTTTTTT. Translating it yields CASSPRLAGGAGELFF.

The chain uses TRBV27 and TRBJ1-6; maybe TRBD1 (5 bases). Germline V lookup: CDR1 MNHEY, CDR2 SMNVEV (reference sequence). The CDR3 spans 14 residues. V lost 10 bases and J 7 bases, leaving 17 bases between the germline ends. The CDR3 nucleotides read TGTGCCACCCAAAAAGGGGATAGGAATTCACCCCTCCACTTT. This sequence encodes CATQKGDRNSPLHF.

The rearrangement links TRBV2 to TRBJ2-5; 8 bases are shared with TRBD2. With V trimmed by 5 bases and J by 4 bases, 6 bases remained unmatched. Germline V gives CDR1 SNHLY, CDR2 FYNNEI. The CDR3 is 14 amino acids. The CDR3 nucleotides read TGTGCCAGCAGTCGGGGGGGGGAGACAGAGACCCAGTACTTC. Its translation is CASSRGGETETQYF.

The rearrangement uses TRBV6-5 and TRBJ2-7; D may match TRBD1 or TRBD2 (5 bases each). CDR3 length equals 13 residues. Per the germline V gene, CDR1 is MNHEY and CDR2 is SVGAGI. With 5 bases removed from V and 4 bases from J, the gap between germline ends came to 12 bases. CDR3: CASSLGAGYEQYF. The CDR3 nucleotides are TGTGCCAGCAGTCTCGGGGCAGGGTACGAGCAGTACTTC.

The chain employs TRBV19 and TRBJ1-1; possibly TRBD1 for D (5 bases). Germline lookup yields CDR1 LNHDA and CDR2 SQIVND (reference sequence). This CDR3 has 15 residues. V dropped 7 bases and J dropped 0 bases, with 15 bases sitting between them. The CDR3 region is CASIYSGRMNTEAFF. CDR3 sequence (DNA): TGTGCCAGTATCTATTCGGGACGGATGAACACTGAAGCTTTCTTT.

This clone has only one observation. This rearrangement joins TRBV7-9 to TRBJ2-7, with D unclear. V lost 4 bases, J lost 5 bases, and 15 bases lay in between. Germline assignment: CDR1 SEHNR and CDR2 FQNEAQ (reference sequence). CDR3 length equals 14 residues. CDR3 nucleotides: TGTGCCAGCAGCTCAGGCCAGCCATTGGACGAGCAGTACTTC. Its translation: CASSSGQPLDEQYF.

A remark on this clone: Distinct nucleotide sequences in the sample also encode this CDR3. V usage is TRBV6-5 and J usage is TRBJ2-7; D uncertain. Germline CDR1 is MNHEY and CDR2 is SVGAGI. Trimming cost V 6 bases and J 7 bases, with 22 bases left between them. CDR3 size: 15 residues. The DNA for the CDR3 is TGTGCCAGCAGCAATTCAGACCCGGCGGTGGGAGAGCAGTACTTC. Translated, it gives CASSNSDPAVGEQYF.

This chain connects TRBV9 to TRBJ1-1; a possible D gene is TRBD1 (5 bases). The CDR3 runs 16 residues. Germline CDR1 reads SGDLS; CDR2 reads YYNGEE. With 0 bases removed from V and 4 bases from J, the gap between germline ends came to 16 bases. CDR3 coding DNA: TGTGCCAGCAGCGTAGGGAGGGGCCCCCAGGGCACTGAAGCTTTCTTT. It is translated as CASSVGRGPQGTEAFF.

This sequence joins TRBV30 and TRBJ2-3, with TRBD1 matching 8 bases. From germline, CDR1 is GTSNPN and CDR2 SVGIG (reference sequence). With V trimmed by 5 bases and J by 11 bases, 9 bases remained unmatched. The CDR3 is 12 amino acids. The CDR3 DNA follows: TGTGCCTGGTTAGAATCCGGGACAGGGCAGTATTTT. It codes for CAWLESGTGQYF.

About this clone itself: Its ends do not fully match the called genes, so a read error is possible. CDR3 nucleotides: TGTGCCAGCAGGGAAGGGGTGACAGATAATTCACCCCTCCACTTT. Protein: CASREGVTDNSPLHF. This rearrangement joins TRBV6-1 to TRBJ1-6, with D tentatively TRBD1 (5 bases). The CDR3 covers 15 residues. Looked up from germline, CDR1 is MNHNS and CDR2 is SASEGT.

The rearrangement uses TRBV18 and TRBJ1-2; TRBD1 aligns across 8 bases. CDR3 length: 13 amino acids. CDR1 is KGHSH, CDR2 LQKENI, per germline. After removal of 3 bases from V and 6 bases from J, the junction contained 3 bases not matched to a gene. For the CDR3, the DNA is TGTGCCAGCTCACCGTTGGGACAGGATGGCTACACCTTC. This sequence encodes CASSPLGQDGYTF.

The chain couples TRBV24-1 to TRBJ2-3, with 8 nucleotides matching TRBD2. With 10 bases clipped from V and 3 bases from J, the junction kept 8 bases outside the gene matches. This CDR3 has 14 amino acids. In germline, CDR1 is KGHDR, CDR2 SFDVKD. The CDR3 is CATGTSKLTDTQYF. The CDR3 coding sequence is TGTGCCACGGGGACTAGTAAACTGACAGATACGCAGTATTTT.

For the CDR3, the DNA is TGTGCCAGCAGCCTGGGCGACAGCTATAGCAATCAGCCCCAGCATTTT. Protein product: CASSLGDSYSNQPQHF. The rearrangement joins TRBV7-9 to TRBJ1-5; tentative D call: TRBD1 (5 bases). The CDR3 contains 16 residues. The germline V and J ends were trimmed by 5 bases and 0 bases, with 14 bases remaining between them. CDR1 and CDR2 (germline): SEHNR, FQNEAQ (reference sequence).

The V gene is TRBV6-8, the J gene TRBJ1-5; D may be TRBD1 (5 bases). The V end was cut by 6 bases, the J end by 0 bases, with 15 bases between. The CDR3 has 16 amino acids. Germline values: CDR1 MNHGY, CDR2 SAAAGT. CDR3 amino acids: CASRRVGGDSNQPQHF. CDR3 sequence (DNA): TGTGCCAGCAGGCGAGTGGGGGGGGATAGCAATCAGCCCCAGCATTTT.